The 7 T cell receptor beta chains below were found in one sample sequenced in a study of blood T cell repertoires in COVID-19. Generated by immunoSEQ multiplex PCR, the TCRdb table keeps only in-frame clones and is missing some. The sample shows about 170,000 clones, around four fifths of them seen only once. The material sequenced was peripheral blood. The receptors were gathered from a woman aged 65 to 85 with COVID-19, enrolled during active disease.

The chain couples TRBV7-2 to TRBJ1-5; 7 bases match TRBD1. The CDR3 runs 15 residues. CDR1 SGHTA and CDR2 FQGNSA come from the germline V gene. With V trimmed by 6 bases and J by 6 bases, 11 bases remained unmatched. Written as DNA, the CDR3 is TGTGCCAGCAGTTGGGACAGTACATACGGTCAGCCCCAGCATTTT. This translates into CASSWDSTYGQPQHF.

The V and J genes are TRBV6-5 and TRBJ1-2; TRBD1 aligns across 7 bases. The CDR3 runs 16 residues. V was pared by 2 bases and J by 6 bases, with 12 bases of the junction left unmatched. Germline V gene data show CDR1 as MNHEY and CDR2 as SVGAGI. CDR3 sequence (DNA): TGTGCCAGCAGTTACCAACATACCCAGGGGGGCGATGGCTACACCTTC. This gives the protein CASSYQHTQGGDGYTF.

J is TRBJ1-5 and V is TRBV2; possibly TRBD1 for D (6 bases). V was trimmed by 7 bases and J by 4 bases, leaving 14 bases between them. This CDR3 spans 14 amino acids. Per the germline V gene, CDR1 is SNHLY and CDR2 is FYNNEI. The CDR3 reads CASTWTVSNQPQHF. The CDR3 DNA sequence: TGTGCCAGCACTTGGACAGTTTCTAATCAGCCCCAGCATTTT.

A note on this clone: The junction and the germline gene differ at one end; a read error may be behind it. This chain uses TRBV6-6 with TRBJ1-2; weak D call: TRBD1 (5 bases). CDR1 is MNHNY and CDR2 is SVGAGI in the germline V gene (reference sequence). The CDR3 is made up of 11 amino acids. CDR3 region: CASSSLGPVNF. In DNA, the CDR3 is TGTGCCAGCAGTTCGTTGGGGCCGGTGAACTTC.

V usage is TRBV10-1 and J usage is TRBJ2-2; D possibly corresponds to TRBD1 (6 bases). V was pared by 8 bases and J by 0 bases, with 10 bases between. Per the germline V gene, CDR1 is WNHNN and CDR2 is SYGVQD (reference sequence). CDR3 size: 14 residues. CDR3 DNA: TGCGCCAGCGCCAGGGGTCCGAACACCGGGGAGCTGTTTTTT. Its protein is CASARGPNTGELFF.

J is TRBJ1-2 and V is TRBV6-5; D is possibly TRBD1 (6 bases). The CDR3 is made up of 13 amino acids. V was trimmed by 2 bases and J by 8 bases, leaving 12 bases between them. Germline V gene data show CDR1 as MNHEY and CDR2 as SVGAGI. The CDR3 loop reads CASSYRGGRGYTF. CDR3 DNA: TGTGCCAGCAGTTACAGGGGGGGGCGAGGCTACACCTTC.

V and J are TRBV19 and TRBJ2-7; TRBD2 agrees at 8 bases. With V trimmed by 0 bases and J by 2 bases, 6 bases remained unmatched. The germline V gene encodes CDR1 LNHDA and CDR2 SQIVND (reference sequence). The CDR3 has 16 residues. CDR3 sequence reads: CASSIDGSGVTYEQYF. The CDR3 nucleotides are TGTGCCAGTAGTATAGATGGTAGCGGGGTAACCTACGAGCAGTACTTC.